The source of this TCR beta chain is a study of blood T cell repertoires in COVID-19. Looking at the study overall: Acute and convalescent COVID-19 samples came from the United States, Italy and Spain. Sources were T cells, B-cell-depleted T cells, or PBMCs; the material itself was cDNA or gDNA.

Germline-derived CDR1 and CDR2 are KGHDR and SFDVKD. The CDR3 has 17 residues. The junction had 7 bases not matched to a gene; V was cut back by 4 bases and J by 3 bases. Under the authors' procedure: From reference gene primer amplification, estimates of nucleated cell counts were derived. The table came from immunoSEQ multiplex PCR; TCRdb's copy has only in-frame clones and leaves some out. Clone size and the V and J calls come from that table; the DNA yielded D and trimming. The top ten clones hold about 2% of a sample with roughly 150,000 clones, roughly 88% of them seen once. The source of this sequence is a young man with acute or convalescent COVID-19. The sequenced sample consisted of peripheral blood. The chain recombines TRBV24-1 with TRBJ2-1, with TRBD1 matching 11 bases. CDR3 sequence (DNA): TGTGCCACCAGTGACCTACCGGGACAGGGGGTCTACAATGAGCAGTTCTTC. Translation: CATSDLPGQGVYNEQFF.